Shown below are 4 T cell receptor beta chains from a single sample sequenced in a study of early T cells in non-severe SARS-CoV-2 infection (dated by TCRdb to 2020 to 2022). Library preparation was by 5' RACE. The sequencing machine was a NextSeq 500. The raw public data were reprocessed by TCRdb itself: fastp quality trimming at Q25, MiXCR clonotype calling, in-frame beta chains only. Rows with one shared CDR3 protein collapse into an entry with the most common genes and DNA. In all, the sample holds some 32,000 distinct CDR3 sequences, and 3% to 4% of those were seen once. The ten largest clones take up approximately 8.2% of the sample. Sequences were obtained from whole blood. These receptors were obtained from an adult who was a healthcare worker with PCR-confirmed SARS-CoV-2 infection or an uninfected control (not recorded which).

V usage is TRBV15 and J usage is TRBJ1-4; D uncertain. This CDR3 region has 13 residues. Germline V gives CDR1 LNHNV, CDR2 YYDKDF (reference sequence). V lost 1 base and J lost 17, with 17 bases in between. The CDR3 DNA is TGTGCCACCAGCAGAGCTGATGGCCCACGATCCTTTTTT. This encodes CATSRADGPRSFF.

This clonotype was counted many times. This chain joins TRBV6-2 or TRBV6-3 and TRBJ2-5; 11 bases are a match to TRBD2. With V trimmed by 0 bases and J by 5 bases, 2 bases remained unmatched. Germline assignment: CDR1 MNHEY and CDR2 SVGEGT. The CDR3 length is 15 residues. CDR3: CASSYSTSGAETQYF. In DNA form, the CDR3 reads TGTGCCAGCAGTTACTCGACTAGCGGGGCGGAGACCCAGTACTTC.

There are a few counts of this clonotype. The chain carries TRBV7-6 and TRBJ2-7; possible D gene TRBD2, 5 bases. Trimming removed 1 base at V and 2 bases at J, with 6 bases between. This CDR3 has 13 residues. Germline lookup yields CDR1 SGHVS and CDR2 FNYEAQ. CDR3 region: CASSLGTPYEQYF. Written as DNA, the CDR3 is TGTGCCAGCAGCTTAGGGACTCCCTACGAGCAGTACTTC.

At least ten counts were recorded for this clonotype. The chain combines TRBV4-2 with TRBJ1-2; no reliable D call. Germline V gene lookup returns CDR1 LGHNA and CDR2 YNFKEQ. This CDR3 spans 14 amino acids. Trimming took off 1 base at V and 7 bases at J, with 13 bases between the two ends. CDR3 sequence: CASSQVAGLAGYTF. Written as DNA, the CDR3 is TGTGCCAGCAGCCAAGTGGCCGGGTTGGCTGGCTACACCTTC.